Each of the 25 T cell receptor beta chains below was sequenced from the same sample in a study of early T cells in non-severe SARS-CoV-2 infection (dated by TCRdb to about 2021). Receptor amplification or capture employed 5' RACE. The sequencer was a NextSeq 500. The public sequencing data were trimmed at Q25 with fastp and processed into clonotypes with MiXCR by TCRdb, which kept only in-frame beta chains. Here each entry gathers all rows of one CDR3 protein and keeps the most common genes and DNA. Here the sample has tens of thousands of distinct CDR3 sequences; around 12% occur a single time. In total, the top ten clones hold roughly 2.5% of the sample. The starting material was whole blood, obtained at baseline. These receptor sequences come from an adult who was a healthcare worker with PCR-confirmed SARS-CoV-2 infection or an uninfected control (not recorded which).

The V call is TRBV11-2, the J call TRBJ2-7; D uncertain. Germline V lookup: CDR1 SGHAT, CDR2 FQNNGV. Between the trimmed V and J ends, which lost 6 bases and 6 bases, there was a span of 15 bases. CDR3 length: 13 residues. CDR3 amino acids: CASSPLTVSEQYF. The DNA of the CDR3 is TGTGCCAGCAGTCCCCTCACGGTCTCCGAGCAGTACTTC.

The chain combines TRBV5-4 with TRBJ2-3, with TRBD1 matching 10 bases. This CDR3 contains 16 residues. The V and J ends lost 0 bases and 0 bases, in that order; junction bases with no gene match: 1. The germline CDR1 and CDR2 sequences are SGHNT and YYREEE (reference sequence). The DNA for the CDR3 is TGTGCCAGCAGCTTGGGGGGACAGGGGAGCACAGATACGCAGTATTTT. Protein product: CASSLGGQGSTDTQYF.

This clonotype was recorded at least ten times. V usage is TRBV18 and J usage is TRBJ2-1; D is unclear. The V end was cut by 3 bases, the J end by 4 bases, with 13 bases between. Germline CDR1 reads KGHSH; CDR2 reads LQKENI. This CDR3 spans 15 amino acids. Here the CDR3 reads CASSPFAAPYNEQFF. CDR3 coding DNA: TGTGCCAGCTCACCTTTTGCGGCCCCTTACAATGAGCAGTTCTTC.

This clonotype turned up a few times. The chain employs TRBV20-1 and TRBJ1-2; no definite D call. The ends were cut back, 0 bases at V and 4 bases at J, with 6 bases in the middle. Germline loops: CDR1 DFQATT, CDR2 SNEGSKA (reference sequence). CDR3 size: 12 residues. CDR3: CSAREGTYGYTF. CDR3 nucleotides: TGCAGTGCTAGAGAGGGAACCTATGGCTACACCTTC.

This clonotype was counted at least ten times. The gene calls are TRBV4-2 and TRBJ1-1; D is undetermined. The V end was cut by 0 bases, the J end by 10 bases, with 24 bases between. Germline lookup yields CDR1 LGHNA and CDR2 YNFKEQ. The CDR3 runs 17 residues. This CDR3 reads CASSQDRGGGKQPPAFF. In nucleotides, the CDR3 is TGTGCCAGCAGCCAAGATCGTGGCGGTGGGAAACAGCCTCCAGCTTTCTTT.

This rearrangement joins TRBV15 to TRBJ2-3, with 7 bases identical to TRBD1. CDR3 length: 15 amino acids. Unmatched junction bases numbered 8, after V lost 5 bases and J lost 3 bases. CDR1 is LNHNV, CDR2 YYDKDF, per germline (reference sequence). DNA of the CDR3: TGTGCCACCAGCGCAGAGGGGGCAAGGACAGATACGCAGTATTTT. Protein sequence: CATSAEGARTDTQYF.

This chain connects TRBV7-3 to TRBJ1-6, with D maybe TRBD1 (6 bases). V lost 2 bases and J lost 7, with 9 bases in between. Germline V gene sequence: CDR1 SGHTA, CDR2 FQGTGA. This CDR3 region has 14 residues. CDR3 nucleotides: TGTGCCAGCAGCTTACAGGGGCGGAATTCACCCCTCCACTTT. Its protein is CASSLQGRNSPLHF. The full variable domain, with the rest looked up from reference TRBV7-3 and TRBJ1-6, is GAGVSQTPSNKVTEKGKYVELRCDPISGHTALYWYRQSLGQGPEFLIYFQGTGAADDSGLPNDRFFAVRPEGSVSTLKIQRTERGDSAVYLCASSLQGRNSPLHFGNGTRLTVT.

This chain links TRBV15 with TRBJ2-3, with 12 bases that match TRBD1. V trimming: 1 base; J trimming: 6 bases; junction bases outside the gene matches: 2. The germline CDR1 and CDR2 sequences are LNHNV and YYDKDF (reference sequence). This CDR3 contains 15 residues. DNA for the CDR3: TGTGCCACCAGCAGAGTGGGACAGGGGGCGGATACGCAGTATTTT. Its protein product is CATSRVGQGADTQYF. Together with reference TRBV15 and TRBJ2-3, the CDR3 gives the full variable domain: DAMVIQNPRYQVTQFGKPVTLSCSQTLNHNVMYWYQQKSSQAPKLLFHYYDKDFNNEADTPDNFQSRRPNTSFCFLDIRSPGLGDTAMYLCATSRVGQGADTQYFGPGTRLTVL.

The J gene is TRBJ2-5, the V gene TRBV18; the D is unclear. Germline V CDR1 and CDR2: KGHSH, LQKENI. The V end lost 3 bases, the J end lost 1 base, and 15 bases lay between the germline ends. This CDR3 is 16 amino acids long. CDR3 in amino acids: CASSPRATSIQETQYF. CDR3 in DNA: TGTGCCAGCTCACCTCGGGCCACATCGATCCAAGAGACCCAGTACTTC.

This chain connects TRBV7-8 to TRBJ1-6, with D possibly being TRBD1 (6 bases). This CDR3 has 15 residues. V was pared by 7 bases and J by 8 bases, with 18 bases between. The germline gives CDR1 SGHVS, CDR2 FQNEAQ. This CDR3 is CASTAGVGGYSPLHF. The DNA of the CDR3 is TGTGCCAGCACCGCAGGGGTTGGGGGTTATTCACCCCTCCACTTT.

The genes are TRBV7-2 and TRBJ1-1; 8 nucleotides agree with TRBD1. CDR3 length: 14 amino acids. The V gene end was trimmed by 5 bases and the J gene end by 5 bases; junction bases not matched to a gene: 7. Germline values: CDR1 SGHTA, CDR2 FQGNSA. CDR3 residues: CASSQTGGRTEAFF. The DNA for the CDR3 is TGTGCCAGCAGCCAAACAGGGGGTAGGACTGAAGCTTTCTTT. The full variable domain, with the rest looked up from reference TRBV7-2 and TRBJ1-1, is GAGVSQSPSNKVTEKGKDVELRCDPISGHTALYWYRQSLGQGLEFLIYFQGNSAPDKSGLPSDRFSAERTGGSVSTLTIQRTQQEDSAVYLCASSQTGGRTEAFFGQGTRLTVV.

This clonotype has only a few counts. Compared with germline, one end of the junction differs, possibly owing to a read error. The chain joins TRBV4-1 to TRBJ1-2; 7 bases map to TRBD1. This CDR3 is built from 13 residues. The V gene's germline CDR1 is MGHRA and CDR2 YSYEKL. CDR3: CASSQDLTKGQLF. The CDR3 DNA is TGCGCCAGCAGCCAAGATCTAACAAAGGGACAGCTATTC.

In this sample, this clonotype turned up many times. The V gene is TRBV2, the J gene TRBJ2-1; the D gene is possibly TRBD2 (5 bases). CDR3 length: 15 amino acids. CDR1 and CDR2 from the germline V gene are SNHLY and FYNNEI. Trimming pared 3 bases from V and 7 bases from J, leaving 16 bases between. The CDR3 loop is CASSEWLAYGNEQFF. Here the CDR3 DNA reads TGTGCCAGCAGTGAGTGGCTAGCTTACGGGAATGAGCAGTTCTTC.

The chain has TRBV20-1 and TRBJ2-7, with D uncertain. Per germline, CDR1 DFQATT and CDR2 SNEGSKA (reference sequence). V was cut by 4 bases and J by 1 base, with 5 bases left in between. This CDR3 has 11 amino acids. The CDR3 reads CSATQSYEQYF. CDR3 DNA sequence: TGCAGTGCTACCCAGTCCTACGAGCAGTACTTC.

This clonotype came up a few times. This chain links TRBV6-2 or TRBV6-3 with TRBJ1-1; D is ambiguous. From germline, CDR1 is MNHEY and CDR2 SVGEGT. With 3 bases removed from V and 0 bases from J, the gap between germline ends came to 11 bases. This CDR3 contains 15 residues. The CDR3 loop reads CASSYRHSVNTEAFF. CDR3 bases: TGTGCCAGCAGTTATCGACACAGCGTGAACACTGAAGCTTTCTTT.

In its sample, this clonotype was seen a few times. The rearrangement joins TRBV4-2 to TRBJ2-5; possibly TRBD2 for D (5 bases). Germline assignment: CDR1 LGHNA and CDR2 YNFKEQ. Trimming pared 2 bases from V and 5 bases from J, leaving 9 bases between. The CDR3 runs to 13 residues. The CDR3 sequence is CASSQRQRETQYF. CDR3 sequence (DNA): TGTGCCAGCAGCCAACGGCAGCGGGAGACCCAGTACTTC.

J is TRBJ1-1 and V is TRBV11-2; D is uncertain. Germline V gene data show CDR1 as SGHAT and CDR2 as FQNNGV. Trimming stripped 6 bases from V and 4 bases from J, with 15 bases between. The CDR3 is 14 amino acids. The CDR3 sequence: CASSLTLGSTEAFF. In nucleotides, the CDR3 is TGTGCCAGCAGTCTAACACTGGGATCCACTGAAGCTTTCTTT.

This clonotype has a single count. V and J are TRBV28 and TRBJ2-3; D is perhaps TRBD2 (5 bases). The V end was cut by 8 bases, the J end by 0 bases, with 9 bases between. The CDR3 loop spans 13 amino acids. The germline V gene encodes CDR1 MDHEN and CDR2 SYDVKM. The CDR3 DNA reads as TGTGCCAGCTTCGAGGGCAGCACAGATACGCAGTATTTT. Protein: CASFEGSTDTQYF.

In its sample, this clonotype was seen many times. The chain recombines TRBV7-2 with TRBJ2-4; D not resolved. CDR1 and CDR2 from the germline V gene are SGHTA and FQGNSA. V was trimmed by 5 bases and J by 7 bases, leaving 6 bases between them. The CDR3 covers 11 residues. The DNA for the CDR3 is TGTGCCAGCAGCCCGCAGAACATTCAGTACTTC. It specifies CASSPQNIQYF.

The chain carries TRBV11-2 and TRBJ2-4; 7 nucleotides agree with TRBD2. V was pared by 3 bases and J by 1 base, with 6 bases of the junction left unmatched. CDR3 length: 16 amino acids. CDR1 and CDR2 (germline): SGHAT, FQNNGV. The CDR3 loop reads CASSLRGIWAKNIQYF. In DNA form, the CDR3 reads TGTGCCAGCAGCTTGCGGGGGATTTGGGCCAAAAACATTCAGTACTTC.

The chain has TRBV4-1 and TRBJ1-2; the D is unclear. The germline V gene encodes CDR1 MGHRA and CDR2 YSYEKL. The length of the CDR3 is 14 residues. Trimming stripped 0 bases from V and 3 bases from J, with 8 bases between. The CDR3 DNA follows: TGCGCCAGCAGCCAAGACGGTCTGGACTATGGCTACACCTTC. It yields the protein CASSQDGLDYGYTF.

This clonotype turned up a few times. This CDR3 is CASSRRDRGLSNEKLFF. The CDR3 nucleotides are TGTGCCAGCAGTCGCCGGGACAGGGGGTTGTCTAATGAAAAACTGTTTTTT. This chain links TRBV6-5 with TRBJ1-4; 11 nucleotides match TRBD1. Germline loops: CDR1 MNHEY, CDR2 SVGAGI. CDR3 length: 17 amino acids. V lost 5 bases and J lost 3; bases outside the gene matches: 8.

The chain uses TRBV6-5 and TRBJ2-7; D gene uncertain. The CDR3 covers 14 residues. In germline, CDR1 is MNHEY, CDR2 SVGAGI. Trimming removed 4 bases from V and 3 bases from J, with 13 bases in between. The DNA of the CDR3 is TGTGCCAGCAGTTCCTCAACTCCGTACTACGAGCAGTACTTC. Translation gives CASSSSTPYYEQYF.

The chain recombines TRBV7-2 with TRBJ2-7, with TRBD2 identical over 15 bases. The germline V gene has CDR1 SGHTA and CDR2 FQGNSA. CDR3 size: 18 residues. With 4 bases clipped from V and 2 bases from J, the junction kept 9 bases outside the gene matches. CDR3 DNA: TGTGCCAGCAGCTCCCAGCCGGGACTAGCGGGGGGCCCCTACGAGCAGTACTTC. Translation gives CASSSQPGLAGGPYEQYF.

The CDR3 sequence: CASKDPWANYGYTF. CDR3 DNA: TGTGCCAGCAAAGACCCCTGGGCTAACTATGGCTACACCTTC. The V gene is TRBV28, the J gene TRBJ1-2, with D unclear. The CDR3 is 14 amino acids. Germline assignment: CDR1 MDHEN and CDR2 SYDVKM. V lost 7 bases to trimming and J lost 0 bases, with 12 bases between them.